This TCR beta chain was obtained from a study of blood T cell repertoires in COVID-19. For the study at large: Material from acute and convalescent COVID-19 was sourced from the United States, Italy and Spain. PBMCs, B-cell-depleted T cells, or T cells were the source of the cDNA or gDNA that made up the material.

The cohort comprised adults aged roughly 18 to 95 years residing in approximately 25 US areas. Each recovered donor of Cohort 3 presented with two negative PCRs, clearance, or symptom resolution. Assay: immunoSEQ multiplex PCR; the TCRdb copy retains only in-frame clones and omits some. This table has under 300,000 clones, 80% to 90% appearing once. This CDR3 has 16 residues. V gave up 0 bases and J gave up 7 bases; unmatched junction bases: 6. Germline V gives CDR1 MGHRA, CDR2 YSYEKL. What was sequenced was PBMCs or T cells enriched from blood (not recorded which). This receptor was taken from a woman aged 18-29 years who had recovered from COVID-19. The chain joins TRBV4-1 to TRBJ2-1; TRBD2 aligns across 10 bases. The CDR3 here is CASSQEQRGGLNEQFF. DNA for the CDR3: TGCGCCAGCAGCCAAGAACAGCGGGGGGGCCTGAATGAGCAGTTCTTC.